The 28 T cell receptor beta chains presented below share a single source sample, sequenced in a study of cytomegalovirus exposure and HLA in healthy donors. With 60 Vbeta and 13 Jbeta primers, the PCR was carried out. Assay: immunoSEQ multiplex PCR; the TCRdb copy retains only in-frame clones and omits some. Among 180,000 or so clones, around 76% were seen once, and the ten largest hold about 2.5%. Material for sequencing was PBMCs. These receptors all come from a woman aged 25 to 45 in good health and CMV-seropositive.

Comment on this clone: Other nucleotide sequences in the sample specify the same CDR3. The chain links TRBV6-5 to TRBJ2-7, with D possibly TRBD2 on 6 matching bases. The CDR3 sequence is 12 residues long. The V gene lost 5 bases and the J gene lost 3 bases, with 8 bases spanning the gap. Germline V lookup: CDR1 MNHEY, CDR2 SVGAGI. This chain's CDR3 is CASSPTSYEQYF. CDR3 in DNA: TGTGCCAGCAGTCCGACTAGCTACGAGCAGTACTTC.

V is TRBV19 and J is TRBJ2-2, with D possibly being TRBD2 (6 bases). This CDR3 spans 15 amino acids. Germline CDR1 reads LNHDA; CDR2 reads SQIVND (reference sequence). Trimming took off 3 bases at V and 6 bases at J, with 14 bases between the two ends. The DNA for the CDR3 is TGTGCCAGTAGTATTTCCGGGGGTACCGCCGGGGAGCTGTTTTTT. Amino acid sequence: CASSISGGTAGELFF. Combining the CDR3 with reference TRBV19 and TRBJ2-2 gives the whole variable domain DGGITQSPKYLFRKEGQNVTLSCEQNLNHDAMYWYRQDPGQGLRLIYYSQIVNDFQKGDIAEGYSVSREKKESFPLTVTSAQKNPTAFYLCASSISGGTAGELFFGEGSRLTVL.

J is TRBJ1-1 and V is TRBV28; a possible D gene is TRBD1 (6 bases). In germline, CDR1 is MDHEN, CDR2 SYDVKM. There are 14 residues in the CDR3. With 5 bases removed from V and 12 bases from J, the gap between germline ends came to 22 bases. CDR3 protein: CASSTTGSEGRTFF. Here the CDR3 DNA reads TGTGCCAGCAGTACAACAGGGAGCGAGGGCCGGACTTTCTTT. Full variable domain (missing parts from reference TRBV28 and TRBJ1-1): DVKVTQSSRYLVKRTGEKVFLECVQDMDHENMFWYRQDPGLGLRLIYFSYDVKMKEKGDIPEGYSVSREKKERFSLILESASTNQTSMYLCASSTTGSEGRTFFGQGTRLTVV.

V is TRBV2 and J is TRBJ1-4; D ambiguous. Germline CDR1 is SNHLY and CDR2 is FYNNEI. This CDR3 is 13 amino acids long. Trimming took off 7 bases at V and 1 base at J, with 7 bases between the two ends. CDR3 residues: CASTRETNEKLFF. In DNA form, the CDR3 reads TGTGCCAGCACCCGGGAAACTAATGAAAAACTGTTTTTT.

This clone was counted only a few times. The chain recombines TRBV9 with TRBJ1-3; D is unclear. The CDR3 is 15 amino acids. V lost 4 bases to trimming and J lost 3 bases, with 14 bases between them. The germline V gene has CDR1 SGDLS and CDR2 YYNGEE. DNA of the CDR3: TGTGCCAGCAGCCGTCGTGCAGGTCATGGAAACACCATATATTTT. This sequence encodes CASSRRAGHGNTIYF.

This chain connects TRBV9 to TRBJ1-5, with D perhaps matching TRBD1 (6 bases). CDR1 and CDR2 from the germline V gene are SGDLS and YYNGEE. V dropped 3 bases and J dropped 4 bases, with 11 bases sitting between them. The CDR3 is made up of 14 amino acids. This CDR3 reads CASSASGVNQPQHF. CDR3 nucleotides: TGTGCCAGCAGCGCTTCAGGGGTGAATCAGCCCCAGCATTTT.

The J gene is TRBJ1-2, the V gene TRBV7-9; 7 nucleotides line up with TRBD1. The CDR3 has 15 residues. The J segment lost 3 bases and the V segment lost 6 bases, leaving 10 bases of the junction unmatched. CDR1 SEHNR and CDR2 FQNEAQ come from the germline V gene (reference sequence). This CDR3 is CASRFSDRSHYGYTF. The CDR3 DNA sequence: TGTGCCAGCAGATTCTCGGACAGGTCCCACTATGGCTACACCTTC.

The chain has TRBV10-3 and TRBJ1-2; D is possibly TRBD1 (5 bases). Trimming pared 2 bases from V and 2 bases from J, leaving 9 bases between. This CDR3 spans 14 amino acids. CDR1 is ENHRY, CDR2 SYGVKD, per germline. Here the CDR3 DNA reads TGTGCCATCAGTGAGAGGGGCGGAAACTATGGCTACACCTTC. Its translation is CAISERGGNYGYTF.

V is TRBV11-3 and J is TRBJ2-1; TRBD1 matches 8 bases. V dropped 5 bases and J dropped 7; count of bases not matched to a gene: 10. There are 15 residues in the CDR3. Per germline, CDR1 SGHNT and CDR2 YENEEA. CDR3 nucleotides: TGTGCCAGCAGCCTCGATGGACAGGGTATGAATGAGCAGTTCTTC. It specifies CASSLDGQGMNEQFF.

The chain carries TRBV10-3 and TRBJ1-3, with 7 bases aligning to TRBD1. J was trimmed by 1 base and V by 1 base; bases with no gene match: 10. The CDR3 loop spans 18 amino acids. From germline, CDR1 is ENHRY and CDR2 SYGVKD. This chain's CDR3 is CAISEWGSGTVSGNTIYF. The CDR3 DNA follows: TGTGCCATCAGTGAGTGGGGTTCCGGGACAGTGTCTGGAAACACCATATATTTT.

The J gene is TRBJ1-3, the V gene TRBV6-6; a possible D gene is TRBD1 (6 bases). CDR1 MNHNY and CDR2 SVGAGI come from the germline V gene (reference sequence). The CDR3 has 12 residues. V was cut by 6 bases and J by 11 bases, with 14 bases left in between. Written as DNA, the CDR3 is TGTGCCAGCAGCCTAACAGGGATGGCCATATATTTT. It codes for CASSLTGMAIYF.

The chain links TRBV28 to TRBJ2-1; 7 nucleotides agree with TRBD1. Germline assignment: CDR1 MDHEN and CDR2 SYDVKM. CDR3 length: 15 residues. Unmatched junction bases numbered 7, after V lost 5 bases and J lost 3 bases. The CDR3 sequence: CASSLSGQNYNEQFF. Written as DNA, the CDR3 is TGTGCCAGCAGTCTATCGGGACAGAACTACAATGAGCAGTTCTTC.

This clone was counted only a few times. The gene calls are TRBV5-1 and TRBJ2-7; D is perhaps TRBD2 (6 bases). CDR1 and CDR2 (germline): SGHRS, YFSETQ. The CDR3 covers 14 residues. Trimming took off 4 bases at V and 2 bases at J, with 13 bases between the two ends. The CDR3 protein is CASSAGTGAYEQYF. In DNA form, the CDR3 reads TGCGCCAGCAGCGCCGGGACGGGAGCCTACGAGCAGTACTTC. Combining the CDR3 with reference TRBV5-1 and TRBJ2-7 gives the whole variable domain KAGVTQTPRYLIKTRGQQVTLSCSPISGHRSVSWYQQTPGQGLQFLFEYFSETQRNKGNFPGRFSGRQFSNSRSEMNVSTLELGDSALYLCASSAGTGAYEQYFGPGTRLTVT.

This rearrangement joins TRBV25-1 to TRBJ2-1, with TRBD2 identical over 9 bases. The germline CDR1 and CDR2 sequences are MGHDK and SYGVNS. V dropped 4 bases and J dropped 9; count of bases not matched to a gene: 13. This CDR3 is 16 amino acids long. CDR3 loop: CASSASGTSFPAEQFF. The CDR3 region has the DNA TGTGCCAGCAGTGCCTCCGGGACTAGCTTTCCGGCTGAGCAGTTCTTC.

In its sample, this clone was seen once. V usage is TRBV6-1 and J usage is TRBJ1-5; 8 bases are shared with TRBD1. The CDR3 is made up of 15 amino acids. The germline gives CDR1 MNHNS, CDR2 SASEGT. V was pared by 4 bases and J by 5 bases, with 7 bases of the junction left unmatched. The CDR3 DNA is TGTGCCAGCAGTGGAGTGACAGGGGCGTATCAGCCCCAGCATTTT. Translated: CASSGVTGAYQPQHF.

This clone occurred a few times. CDR3 DNA sequence: TGTGCCAGTAGCAGGCAGGGGCCCGTTTTCGGCTACACCTTC. The encoded protein is CASSRQGPVFGYTF. The genes are TRBV19 and TRBJ1-2; a weak D match, TRBD1 (6 bases). V was cut by 6 bases and J by 8 bases, with 19 bases left in between. The germline gives CDR1 LNHDA, CDR2 SQIVND (reference sequence). This CDR3 is 14 amino acids long.

This sequence joins TRBV21-1 and TRBJ1-2. TRBV21-1 is listed as a pseudogene. The CDR3 totals 16 residues. CDR3 in DNA: TGTGCCAATACGTTCGGAGAGCGGGGTACTAACTATGGCTACACCTTC. This codes for CANTFGERGTNYGYTF.

CDR3 loop: CASSASRQGRFSGELFF. The DNA for the CDR3 is TGTGCCAGCAGCGCCTCCAGACAGGGAAGGTTTTCCGGGGAGCTGTTTTTT. The chain employs TRBV9 and TRBJ2-2; 7 bases align to TRBD1. CDR1 is SGDLS, CDR2 YYNGEE, per germline. The CDR3 length is 17 residues. The V segment lost 3 bases and the J segment 6 bases; nucleotides outside the gene matches: 14.

CDR3 DNA sequence: TGCGCCAGCAGCCCGGACAGGGCTTTTGCCGGGGAGCTGTTTTTT. Residues: CASSPDRAFAGELFF. The chain joins TRBV5-1 to TRBJ2-2, with TRBD1 matching 8 bases. Germline V gives CDR1 SGHRS, CDR2 YFSETQ. The V and J ends lost 4 bases and 6 bases, in that order; junction bases with no gene match: 8. The CDR3 loop spans 15 amino acids. Full variable domain (remainder filled in from reference TRBV5-1 and TRBJ2-2): KAGVTQTPRYLIKTRGQQVTLSCSPISGHRSVSWYQQTPGQGLQFLFEYFSETQRNKGNFPGRFSGRQFSNSRSEMNVSTLELGDSALYLCASSPDRAFAGELFFGEGSRLTVL.

This clone turned up a few times. The CDR3 bases are TGTGCCAGCAGCGCCGGACAGATCAATGAAAAACTGTTTTTT. Translating gives CASSAGQINEKLFF. The J gene is TRBJ1-4, the V gene TRBV28; TRBD1 might be the D (6 bases). V was cut by 6 bases and J by 5 bases, with 13 bases left in between. Germline V gene lookup returns CDR1 MDHEN and CDR2 SYDVKM. The CDR3 is 14 residues long.

This sequence joins TRBV6-5 and TRBJ1-1, with 9 bases matching TRBD1. Trimming removed 5 bases from V and 7 bases from J; junction bases left unmatched: 8. Germline V gene sequence: CDR1 MNHEY, CDR2 SVGAGI. The CDR3 runs 14 residues. This chain's CDR3 is CASSTTGGKGEAFF. In DNA form, the CDR3 reads TGTGCCAGCAGTACTACAGGGGGCAAGGGTGAAGCTTTCTTT.

The J gene is TRBJ2-5, the V gene TRBV4-1; 8 bases map to TRBD2. With V trimmed by 1 base and J by 6 bases, 10 bases remained unmatched. The CDR3 runs 16 residues. The germline V gene has CDR1 MGHRA and CDR2 YSYEKL. The CDR3 here is CASSQGAGGVQQTQYF. The CDR3 nucleotides read TGCGCCAGCAGCCAAGGGGCGGGGGGTGTTCAACAGACCCAGTACTTC.

This rearrangement joins TRBV15 to TRBJ2-5, with a tentative D call TRBD2 (6 bases). CDR1 is LNHNV and CDR2 is YYDKDF in the germline V gene (reference sequence). There are 16 residues in the CDR3. V lost 5 bases and J 1 base, leaving 17 bases between the germline ends. The CDR3 sequence is CATSYGSRGVQETQYF. The CDR3, as DNA: TGTGCCACCAGCTACGGGTCGCGGGGAGTCCAAGAGACCCAGTACTTC.

DNA for the CDR3: TGTGCCACTGGCCGGGACAGGGGGGACTACGAGCAGTACTTC. The encoded protein is CATGRDRGDYEQYF. The genes are TRBV15 and TRBJ2-7; 11 bases line up with TRBD1. CDR3 length equals 14 residues. Trimming took 9 bases from V and 3 from J; bases not matched to a gene: 7. Germline CDR1 reads LNHNV; CDR2 reads YYDKDF (reference sequence). The full variable domain, its missing parts supplied by reference TRBV15 and TRBJ2-7, is DAMVIQNPRYQVTQFGKPVTLSCSQTLNHNVMYWYQQKSSQAPKLLFHYYDKDFNNEADTPDNFQSRRPNTSFCFLDIRSPGLGDTAMYLCATGRDRGDYEQYFGPGTRLTVT.

J is TRBJ1-5 and V is TRBV4-3; 8 positions agree with TRBD1. V was clipped by 4 bases and J by 7 bases; unmatched bases: 6. The length of the CDR3 is 14 residues. The germline CDR1 and CDR2 sequences are LGHNA and YSLEER. CDR3 sequence reads: CASSLRQGRQPQHF. The CDR3 nucleotides read TGCGCCAGCAGCCTAAGACAGGGGCGGCAGCCCCAGCATTTT.

This rearrangement joins TRBV7-9 to TRBJ2-7; 14 bases match TRBD2. V lost 2 bases to trimming and J lost 4 bases; unmatched junction nucleotides: 10. The CDR3 has 18 residues. Germline-derived CDR1 and CDR2 are SEHNR and FQNEAQ (reference sequence). The CDR3: CASSLTGGGLAGAYEQYF. Written as DNA, the CDR3 is TGTGCCAGCAGCTTAACGGGCGGGGGACTAGCGGGAGCTTACGAGCAGTACTTC.

This chain uses TRBV7-9 with TRBJ2-6, with 9 bases aligning to TRBD1. This CDR3 has 19 amino acids. Germline assignment: CDR1 SEHNR and CDR2 FQNEAQ (reference sequence). J gave up 0 bases and V 4 bases, and 10 bases lay outside the gene matches. The CDR3 nucleotides read TGTGCCAGCAGCTCGGGTGCGGGACAGGGACCCTCTGGGGCCAACGTCCTGACTTTC. It codes for CASSSGAGQGPSGANVLTF.

CDR3 residues: CASSLRQGARKLFF. CDR3 nucleotides: TGTGCCAGCAGTTTAAGACAGGGGGCTCGAAAACTGTTTTTT. This rearrangement joins TRBV28 to TRBJ1-4; 10 bases agree with TRBD1. Germline V gene sequence: CDR1 MDHEN, CDR2 SYDVKM. This CDR3 is built from 14 residues. V trimming: 2 bases; J trimming: 10 bases; junction bases outside the gene matches: 4.